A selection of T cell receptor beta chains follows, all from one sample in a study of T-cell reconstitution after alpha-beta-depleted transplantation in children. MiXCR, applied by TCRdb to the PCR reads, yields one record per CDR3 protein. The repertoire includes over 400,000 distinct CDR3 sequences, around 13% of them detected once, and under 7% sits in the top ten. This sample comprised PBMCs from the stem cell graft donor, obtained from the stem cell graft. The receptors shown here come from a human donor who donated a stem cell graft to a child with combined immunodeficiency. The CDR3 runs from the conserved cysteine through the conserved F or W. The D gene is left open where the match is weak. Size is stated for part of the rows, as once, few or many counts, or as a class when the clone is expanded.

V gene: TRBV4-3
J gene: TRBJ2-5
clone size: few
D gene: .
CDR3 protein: CASSQTIREETQYF
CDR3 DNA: TGCGCCAGCAGCCAAACAATAAGGGAAGAGACCCAGTACTTC

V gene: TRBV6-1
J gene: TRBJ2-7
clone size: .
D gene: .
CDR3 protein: CASSEGRGGSYEQYF
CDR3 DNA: TGTGCCAGCAGTGAAGGCCGAGGAGGCTCCTACGAGCAGTACTTC

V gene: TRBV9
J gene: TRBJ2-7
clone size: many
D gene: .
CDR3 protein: CASSVGDREGDYEQYF
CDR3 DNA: TGTGCCAGCAGCGTAGGCGACAGAGAGGGGGACTACGAGCAGTACTTC

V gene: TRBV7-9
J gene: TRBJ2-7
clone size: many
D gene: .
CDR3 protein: CASSSRPYEQYF
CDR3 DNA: TGTGCCAGCAGCTCACGACCCTACGAGCAGTACTTC

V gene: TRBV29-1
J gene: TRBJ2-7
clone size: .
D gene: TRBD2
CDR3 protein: CSVEDAGAYEQYF
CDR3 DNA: TGCAGCGTTGAAGATGCGGGAGCCTACGAGCAGTACTTC

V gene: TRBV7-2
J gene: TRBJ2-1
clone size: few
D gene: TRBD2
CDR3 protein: CASSFGTTVEQFF
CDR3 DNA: TGTGCCAGCAGCTTCGGGACTACCGTTGAGCAGTTCTTC

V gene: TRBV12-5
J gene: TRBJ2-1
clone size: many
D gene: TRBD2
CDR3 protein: CASGPGTSGGRSYNEQFF
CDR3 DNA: TGTGCTAGTGGGCCCGGGACTAGCGGGGGAAGATCCTACAATGAGCAGTTCTTC

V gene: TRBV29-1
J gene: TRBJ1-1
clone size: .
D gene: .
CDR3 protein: CSVEDPRGLNTEAFF
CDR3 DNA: TGCAGCGTTGAGGACCCCCGAGGGTTGAACACTGAAGCTTTCTTT

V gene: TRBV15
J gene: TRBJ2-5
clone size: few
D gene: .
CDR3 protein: CATRDGGETQYF
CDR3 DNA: TGTGCCACCAGAGACGGAGGAGAGACCCAGTACTTC

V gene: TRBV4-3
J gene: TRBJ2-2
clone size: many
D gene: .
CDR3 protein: CASSRGNTGELFF
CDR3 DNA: TGCGCCAGCAGCCGGGGGAACACCGGGGAGCTGTTTTTT

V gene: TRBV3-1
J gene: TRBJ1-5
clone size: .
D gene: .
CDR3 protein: CASSDRRAQPQHF
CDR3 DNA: TGTGCCAGCAGTGATCGCAGGGCTCAGCCCCAGCATTTT

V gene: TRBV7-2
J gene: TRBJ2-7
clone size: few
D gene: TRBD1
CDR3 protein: CASSPSTGAYEQYF
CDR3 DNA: TGTGCCAGCAGCCCGTCGACAGGGGCCTACGAGCAGTACTTC

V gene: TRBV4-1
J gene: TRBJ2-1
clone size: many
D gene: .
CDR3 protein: CASSQQFLVSGSNEQFF
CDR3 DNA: TGCGCCAGCAGCCAGCAGTTTTTGGTTAGTGGGAGTAATGAGCAGTTCTTC

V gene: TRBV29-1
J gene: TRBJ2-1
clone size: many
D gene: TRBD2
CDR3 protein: CSVVGSGGADEQFF
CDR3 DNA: TGCAGCGTTGTTGGTAGCGGGGGGGCCGATGAGCAGTTCTTC